What follows are 32 T cell receptor beta chains derived from one specimen sequenced in a study of cytomegalovirus exposure and HLA in healthy donors. PCR used 60 Vbeta primers and 13 Jbeta primers. The assay was immunoSEQ multiplex PCR, and TCRdb's table has in-frame clones only and misses some. The top ten hold roughly 5.2% of the sample, which has more than 100,000 clones, 87% seen once. The source material was PBMCs. The receptors were sampled from a woman in her thirties in good health and CMV-seronegative.

This clone was observed once. The genes are TRBV7-9 and TRBJ2-2, with 7 positions matching TRBD1. Germline-derived CDR1 and CDR2 are SEHNR and FQNEAQ (reference sequence). The trim removed 1 base at V and 5 bases at J, leaving 4 bases unmatched. The CDR3 loop spans 15 amino acids. CDR3 DNA sequence: TGTGCCAGCAGCTTAGGGCAGGGGGAGACCGGGGAGCTGTTTTTT. Translation gives CASSLGQGETGELFF.

The chain has TRBV19 and TRBJ2-7; 10 positions match TRBD2. The CDR3 sequence is 15 residues long. CDR1 and CDR2 (germline): LNHDA, SQIVND (reference sequence). Losses at the gene ends were 6 bases for V and 6 bases for J; bases not matched to a gene: 11. The CDR3 region is CASSLFSGRATEQYF. CDR3 coding DNA: TGTGCCAGTAGCCTTTTCAGCGGGAGGGCCACCGAGCAGTACTTC.

This clone occurred a few times. Germline and junction disagree at one end, which may indicate a read error. The same CDR3 also results from other DNA sequences found in this sample. The rearrangement links TRBV6-4 to TRBJ2-3; D is unclear. The CDR3 runs to 13 residues. Germline V gene lookup returns CDR1 MRHNA and CDR2 SNTAGT. The CDR3 loop reads CASSDSDSDTQYF. CDR3 nucleotides: TGTGCCAGCAGCGACTCTGACTCAGATACACAGTATTTT.

This chain connects TRBV10-1 to TRBJ2-1; 10 bases are shared with TRBD2. The germline gives CDR1 WNHNN, CDR2 SYGVQD (reference sequence). This CDR3 spans 17 amino acids. V was clipped by 3 bases and J by 3 bases; unmatched bases: 8. The CDR3 coding sequence is TGCGCCAGCAGTGAAAGGGTAGCGGGGGGTTACTACAATGAGCAGTTCTTC. This translates into CASSERVAGGYYNEQFF.

This chain joins TRBV5-1 and TRBJ2-5; a possible D gene is TRBD2 (5 bases). This CDR3 region has 14 residues. The V gene's germline CDR1 is SGHRS and CDR2 YFSETQ. The ends were cut back, 7 bases at V and 3 bases at J, with 16 bases in the middle. DNA of the CDR3: TGCGCCAGCCAGAGGGCCCCACCTGAAGAGACCCAGTACTTC. Protein: CASQRAPPEETQYF. The whole variable domain, remainder taken from reference TRBV5-1 and TRBJ2-5, is KAGVTQTPRYLIKTRGQQVTLSCSPISGHRSVSWYQQTPGQGLQFLFEYFSETQRNKGNFPGRFSGRQFSNSRSEMNVSTLELGDSALYLCASQRAPPEETQYFGPGTRLLVL.

This clone came up once. The V gene is TRBV7-2, the J gene TRBJ2-4; 9 positions agree with TRBD2. V lost 4 bases and J lost 3; bases outside the gene matches: 7. CDR1 is SGHTA and CDR2 is FQGNSA in the germline V gene. The CDR3 is 16 amino acids. CDR3 nucleotide sequence: TGTGCCAGCAGCTCCCAGACTAGCGGATACAAAAACATTCAGTACTTC. Its protein is CASSSQTSGYKNIQYF.

The CDR3 DNA reads as TGTGCCAGCAGCGGAAGATCCGGGACAGGGCAAACTGAAGCTTTCTTT. Its translation: CASSGRSGTGQTEAFF. The chain employs TRBV11-2 and TRBJ1-1; TRBD1 agrees at 9 bases. Germline-derived CDR1 and CDR2 are SGHAT and FQNNGV. The CDR3 contains 16 residues. The J segment lost 5 bases and the V segment lost 5 bases, leaving 12 bases of the junction unmatched.

J is TRBJ1-1 and V is TRBV7-9, with D tentatively TRBD1 (5 bases). V lost 11 bases to trimming and J lost 3 bases, with 13 bases between them. In germline, CDR1 is SEHNR, CDR2 FQNEAQ (reference sequence). CDR3 length: 12 amino acids. CDR3 protein: CAAGDSHTEAFF. The CDR3 bases are TGTGCCGCTGGCGACAGTCACACTGAAGCTTTCTTT.

J is TRBJ2-3 and V is TRBV28, with TRBD1 matching 7 bases. The germline V gene encodes CDR1 MDHEN and CDR2 SYDVKM. The trim removed 5 bases at V and 0 bases at J, leaving 8 bases unmatched. The CDR3 totals 16 residues. The CDR3 nucleotides read TGTGCCAGCAGTGCACCACGACAGGGAAGCACAGATACGCAGTATTTT. This codes for CASSAPRQGSTDTQYF.

J is TRBJ1-2 and V is TRBV7-9, with no clear D. The CDR3 is made up of 14 amino acids. Germline V lookup: CDR1 SEHNR, CDR2 FQNEAQ (reference sequence). V dropped 1 base and J dropped 1 base, with 7 bases sitting between them. CDR3 sequence reads: CASSLGLNNYGYTF. The CDR3 DNA follows: TGTGCCAGCAGCTTAGGACTGAATAACTATGGCTACACCTTC.

This chain joins TRBV5-1 and TRBJ2-3; TRBD1 is a possible D gene (6 bases). Germline CDR1 and CDR2: SGHRS and YFSETQ. The V gene lost 6 bases and the J gene lost 1 base, with 12 bases spanning the gap. CDR3 length equals 14 residues. The CDR3 coding sequence is TGCGCCAGCAAGTTCCCAGGGGGCACAGATACGCAGTATTTT. It is translated as CASKFPGGTDTQYF.

The chain links TRBV29-1 to TRBJ2-2, with D tentatively TRBD2 (5 bases). Germline V CDR1 and CDR2: SQVTM, ANQGSEA. This CDR3 region has 14 residues. Trimming removed 6 bases from V and 1 base from J, with 12 bases in between. CDR3 DNA sequence: TGCAGCGTGATCGGGGATTGGAACACCGGGGAGCTGTTTTTT. Translated: CSVIGDWNTGELFF.

This clone was observed a few times. The chain carries TRBV4-1 and TRBJ2-7; D is perhaps TRBD2 (5 bases). V gave up 0 bases and J gave up 11 bases, with 17 bases separating them. The germline V gene has CDR1 MGHRA and CDR2 YSYEKL. This CDR3 has 14 residues. The DNA for the CDR3 is TGCGCCAGCAGCCAAGATAATTGGAGGTCCGCTGAGTACTTC. The encoded protein is CASSQDNWRSAEYF.

The chain carries TRBV9 and TRBJ1-2; 10 nucleotides align to TRBD1. This CDR3 region has 15 residues. The V and J ends lost 4 bases and 2 bases, in that order; junction bases with no gene match: 5. The V gene's germline CDR1 is SGDLS and CDR2 YYNGEE. The chain's CDR3 is CASSNRDRGNYGYTF. The CDR3 region has the DNA TGTGCCAGCAGCAACCGGGACAGGGGCAACTATGGCTACACCTTC.

The V and J genes are TRBV7-2 and TRBJ2-7; weak D call: TRBD2 (5 bases). The CDR3 runs 14 residues. The V gene's germline CDR1 is SGHTA and CDR2 FQGNSA. Trimming stripped 3 bases from V and 0 bases from J, with 9 bases between. The CDR3 region has the DNA TGTGCCAGCAGCTTCAGTAGCGACTCCTACGAGCAGTACTTC. Translation: CASSFSSDSYEQYF.

The rearrangement uses TRBV28 and TRBJ2-2; D may be TRBD2 (6 bases). V was clipped by 3 bases and J by 3 bases, with 14 bases between them. Per the germline V gene, CDR1 is MDHEN and CDR2 is SYDVKM. The CDR3 contains 16 residues. CDR3 DNA sequence: TGTGCCAGCAGTTTCGGTTTCGTAGCGGACACCGGGGAGCTGTTTTTT. This sequence encodes CASSFGFVADTGELFF.

The chain employs TRBV11-2 and TRBJ1-2; 7 bases line up with TRBD1. Per germline, CDR1 SGHAT and CDR2 FQNNGV. The V segment lost 5 bases and the J segment 6 bases; nucleotides outside the gene matches: 12. CDR3 length: 15 residues. The CDR3 DNA follows: TGTGCCAGCAGCCTTCATAACCGACAGGGAAATGGCTACACCTTC. Protein: CASSLHNRQGNGYTF. Complete variable domain (other parts from reference TRBV11-2 and TRBJ1-2): EAGVAQSPRYKIIEKRQSVAFWCNPISGHATLYWYQQILGQGPKLLIQFQNNGVVDDSQLPKDRFSAERLKGVDSTLKIQPAKLEDSAVYLCASSLHNRQGNGYTFGSGTRLTVV.

This rearrangement joins TRBV7-9 to TRBJ1-1; D ambiguous. The CDR3 spans 15 residues. CDR1 is SEHNR and CDR2 is FQNEAQ in the germline V gene (reference sequence). Trimming shortened V by 3 bases and J by 1 base, and 12 bases separated the two germline ends. CDR3 sequence: CASSFRETGNTEAFF. As DNA, the CDR3 is TGTGCCAGCAGCTTTCGGGAGACGGGGAACACTGAAGCTTTCTTT.

The chain carries TRBV15 and TRBJ2-1, with D tentatively TRBD2 (6 bases). Trimming removed 0 bases from V and 2 bases from J, with 14 bases in between. CDR1 is LNHNV and CDR2 is YYDKDF in the germline V gene (reference sequence). The CDR3 is 17 amino acids. CDR3 nucleotide sequence: TGTGCCACCAGCAGAGATCTTGTAGCGGCGGCCTACAATGAGCAGTTCTTC. It is translated as CATSRDLVAAAYNEQFF.

The V and J genes are TRBV7-2 and TRBJ1-5, with D unclear. CDR3 length equals 13 residues. CDR1 SGHTA and CDR2 FQGNSA come from the germline V gene. Trimming took 3 bases from V and 4 from J, leaving 7 bases between them. CDR3 in amino acids: CASSFAGNQPQHF. The DNA of the CDR3 is TGTGCCAGCAGCTTCGCGGGGAATCAGCCCCAGCATTTT.

The J gene is TRBJ1-6, the V gene TRBV5-8, with D possibly TRBD1 on 5 matching bases. Trimming shortened V by 1 base and J by 9 bases, and 17 bases separated the two germline ends. This CDR3 has 16 amino acids. CDR1 and CDR2 from the germline V gene are SGHTS and YDEGEE. CDR3 bases: TGTGCCAGCAGCTTGAGGAGGGGCCTGATGGGTTCACCCCTCCACTTT. Residues: CASSLRRGLMGSPLHF. The full variable domain, its missing parts supplied by reference TRBV5-8 and TRBJ1-6, is EAGVTQSPTHLIKTRGQQATLRCSPISGHTSVYWYQQALGLGLQFLLWYDEGEERNRGNFPPRFSGRQFPNYSSELNVNALELEDSALYLCASSLRRGLMGSPLHFGNGTRLTVT.

The rearrangement joins TRBV5-1 to TRBJ2-1; 10 bases line up with TRBD1. J gave up 0 bases and V 4 bases, and 4 bases lay outside the gene matches. The CDR3 consists of 16 residues. The V gene's germline CDR1 is SGHRS and CDR2 YFSETQ. For the CDR3, the DNA is TGCGCCAGCAGCCGGGGACAGGGGAGCTCCTACAATGAGCAGTTCTTC. Amino acids: CASSRGQGSSYNEQFF.

The V and J genes are TRBV4-1 and TRBJ1-2; D may be TRBD1 (5 bases). Between the trimmed V and J ends, which lost 0 bases and 2 bases, there was a span of 16 bases. The CDR3 is 17 amino acids. CDR1 and CDR2 (germline): MGHRA, YSYEKL. CDR3 DNA: TGCGCCAGCAGCCAAGATGGGGGGAGTGGCATCAACTATGGCTACACCTTC. It translates to CASSQDGGSGINYGYTF.

A few counts support this clone. This chain uses TRBV27 with TRBJ2-7; 10 bases line up with TRBD1. Germline CDR1 reads MNHEY; CDR2 reads SMNVEV (reference sequence). With 3 bases clipped from V and 3 bases from J, the junction kept 2 bases outside the gene matches. This CDR3 spans 14 amino acids. The CDR3 coding sequence is TGTGCCAGCAGTTTCGGGACAGGGGACTACGAGCAGTACTTC. Translating it yields CASSFGTGDYEQYF.

The chain uses TRBV6-6 and TRBJ2-4; D uncertain. Trimming shortened V by 6 bases and J by 1 base, and 10 bases separated the two germline ends. Germline V CDR1 and CDR2: MNHNY, SVGAGI (reference sequence). The CDR3 runs 14 residues. The CDR3 DNA reads TGTGCCAGCAGGCGCACAGCTGCCAAAAACATTCAGTACTTC. As protein: CASRRTAAKNIQYF.

This rearrangement joins TRBV20-1 to TRBJ2-7; D uncertain. Trimming stripped 5 bases from V and 7 bases from J, with 6 bases between. The CDR3 totals 9 residues. Germline values: CDR1 DFQATT, CDR2 SNEGSKA (reference sequence). The CDR3 DNA is TGCAGTGCTTCTAAAGAGCAGTACTTC. Translation gives CSASKEQYF.

The V and J genes are TRBV28 and TRBJ2-7; 8 bases are shared with TRBD2. The CDR3 has 19 amino acids. The junction had 20 bases not matched to a gene; V was cut back by 5 bases and J by 2 bases. Germline CDR1 and CDR2: MDHEN and SYDVKM. The CDR3 sequence is CASSPRGTRWILFPYEQYF. In DNA form, the CDR3 reads TGTGCCAGCAGTCCCCGAGGGACTAGGTGGATCTTATTTCCCTACGAGCAGTACTTC.

In nucleotides, the CDR3 is TGTGCCAGCAGCCAAGAGCGGGATGCCCCCTACGAGCAGTACTTC. Translation gives CASSQERDAPYEQYF. The chain uses TRBV4-2 and TRBJ2-5, with a tentative D call TRBD2 (6 bases). The end of the DNA aligns better with TRBJ2-7, so the J call may be wrong. The CDR3 runs to 15 residues. In germline, CDR1 is LGHNA, CDR2 YNFKEQ.

The rearrangement joins TRBV7-9 to TRBJ2-5, with D perhaps TRBD1 (5 bases). The better agreement between TRBJ2-7 and the DNA end casts doubt on the J call. The germline CDR1 and CDR2 sequences are SEHNR and FQNEAQ (reference sequence). This CDR3 is built from 15 residues. The CDR3 sequence is CASSLGGPLPYEQYF. The CDR3 bases are TGTGCCAGCAGCTTAGGGGGCCCACTCCCCTACGAGCAGTACTTC.

The V gene is TRBV6-5, the J gene TRBJ1-5; TRBD1 might be the D (5 bases). The germline V and J ends were trimmed by 5 bases and 3 bases, with 11 bases remaining between them. CDR3 length: 14 amino acids. CDR1 and CDR2 from the germline V gene are MNHEY and SVGAGI. The DNA of the CDR3 is TGTGCCAGCAGTCCCCAGGGTGTCAATCAGCCCCAGCATTTT. Translating it yields CASSPQGVNQPQHF.

This chain joins TRBV7-8 and TRBJ1-2, with 9 bases matching TRBD1. This CDR3 spans 15 amino acids. Germline V CDR1 and CDR2: SGHVS, FQNEAQ. Trimming cost V 1 base and J 4 bases; bases outside gene matches: 4. This CDR3 reads CASSLEDRGLYGYTF. In DNA form, the CDR3 reads TGTGCCAGCAGCTTAGAGGACAGGGGACTCTATGGCTACACCTTC. Full variable domain (remainder filled in from reference TRBV7-8 and TRBJ1-2): GAGVSQSPRYKVAKRGQDVALRCDPISGHVSLFWYQQALGQGPEFLTYFQNEAQLDKSGLPSDRFFAERPEGSVSTLKIQRTQQEDSAVYLCASSLEDRGLYGYTFGSGTRLTVV.

The chain is built from TRBV7-3 and TRBJ2-2, with TRBD1 matching 7 bases. Germline V gene lookup returns CDR1 SGHTA and CDR2 FQGTGA. V shed 0 bases, J shed 2 bases, and the junction held 3 bases outside the gene matches. This CDR3 is built from 16 residues. The CDR3 sequence is CASSLTGGFNTGELFF. As DNA, the CDR3 is TGTGCCAGCAGCTTAACAGGGGGCTTTAACACCGGGGAGCTGTTTTTT.